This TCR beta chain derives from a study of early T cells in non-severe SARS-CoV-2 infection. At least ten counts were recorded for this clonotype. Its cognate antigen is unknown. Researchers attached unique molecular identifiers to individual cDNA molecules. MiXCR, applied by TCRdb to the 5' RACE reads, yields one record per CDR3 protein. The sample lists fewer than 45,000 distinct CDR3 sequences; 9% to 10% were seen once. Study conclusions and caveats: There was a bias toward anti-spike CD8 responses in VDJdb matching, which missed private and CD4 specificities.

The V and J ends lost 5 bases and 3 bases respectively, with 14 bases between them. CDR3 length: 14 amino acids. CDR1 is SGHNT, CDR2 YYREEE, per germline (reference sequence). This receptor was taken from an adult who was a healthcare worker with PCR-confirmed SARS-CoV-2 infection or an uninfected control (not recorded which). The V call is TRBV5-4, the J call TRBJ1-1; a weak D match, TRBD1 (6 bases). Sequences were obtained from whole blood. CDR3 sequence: CASSFREGDTEAFF. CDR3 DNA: TGTGCCAGCAGTTTTCGGGAGGGGGACACTGAAGCTTTCTTT.